This TCR beta chain was sequenced during a study of blood T cell repertoires in COVID-19. Study context: Specimens from acute and convalescent COVID-19 originated in the United States, Italy and Spain. Sources were T cells, B-cell-depleted T cells, or PBMCs; the material itself was cDNA or gDNA.

The CDR3 consists of 15 residues. The junction had 9 bases not matched to a gene; V was cut back by 5 bases and J by 6 bases. Germline V lookup: CDR1 SEHNR, CDR2 FQNEAQ (reference sequence). Source study methods: Reference gene primer amplification gave estimated nucleated cell counts. Using immunoSEQ multiplex PCR, the repertoire was profiled, and TCRdb retains in-frame clones only, with some absent. The V and J calls and the clone size are those of that table, but D and trimming were determined from the DNA. The sample has 250,000 to 350,000 clones, 89% seen once. The chain uses TRBV7-9 and TRBJ2-1; 8 nucleotides match TRBD2. The material sequenced was peripheral blood. The sequence came from a woman in her sixties or seventies with acute or convalescent COVID-19. The CDR3 DNA is TGTGCCAGCAGCCCCCATAGCGGGATAGTCAATGAGCAGTTCTTC. Its translation: CASSPHSGIVNEQFF.